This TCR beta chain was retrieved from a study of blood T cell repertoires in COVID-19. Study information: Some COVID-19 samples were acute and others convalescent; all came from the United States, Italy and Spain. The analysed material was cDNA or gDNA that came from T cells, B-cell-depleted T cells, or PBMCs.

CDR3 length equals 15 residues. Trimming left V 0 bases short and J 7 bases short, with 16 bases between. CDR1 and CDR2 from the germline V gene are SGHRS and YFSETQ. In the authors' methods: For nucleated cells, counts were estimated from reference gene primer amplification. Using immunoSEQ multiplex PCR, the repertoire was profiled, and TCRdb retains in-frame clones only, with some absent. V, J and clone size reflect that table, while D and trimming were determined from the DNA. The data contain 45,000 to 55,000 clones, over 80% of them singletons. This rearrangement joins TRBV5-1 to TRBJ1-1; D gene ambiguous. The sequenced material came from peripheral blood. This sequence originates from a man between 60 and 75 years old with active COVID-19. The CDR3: CASSLDRLPAREAFF. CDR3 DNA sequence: TGCGCCAGCAGCTTGGATAGACTGCCTGCGCGTGAAGCTTTCTTT. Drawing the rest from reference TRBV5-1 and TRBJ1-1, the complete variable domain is KAGVTQTPRYLIKTRGQQVTLSCSPISGHRSVSWYQQTPGQGLQFLFEYFSETQRNKGNFPGRFSGRQFSNSRSEMNVSTLELGDSALYLCASSLDRLPAREAFFGQGTRLTVV.